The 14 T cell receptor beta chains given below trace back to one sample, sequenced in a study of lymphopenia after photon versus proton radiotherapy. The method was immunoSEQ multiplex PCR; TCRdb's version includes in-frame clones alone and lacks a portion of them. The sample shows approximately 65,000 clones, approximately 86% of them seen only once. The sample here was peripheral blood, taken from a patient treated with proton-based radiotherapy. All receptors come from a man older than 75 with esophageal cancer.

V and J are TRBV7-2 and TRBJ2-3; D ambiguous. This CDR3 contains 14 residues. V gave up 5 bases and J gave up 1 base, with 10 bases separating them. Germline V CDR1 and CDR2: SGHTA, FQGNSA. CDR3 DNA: TGTGCCAGCAGCCCCCGTTGGGGCACAGATACGCAGTATTTT. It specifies CASSPRWGTDTQYF.

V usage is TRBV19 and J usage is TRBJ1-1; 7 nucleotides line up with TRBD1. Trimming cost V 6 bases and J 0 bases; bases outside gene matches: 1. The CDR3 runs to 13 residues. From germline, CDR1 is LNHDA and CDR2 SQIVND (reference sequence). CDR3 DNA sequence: TGTGCCAGTAGCGGGACAGTGAACACTGAAGCTTTCTTT. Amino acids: CASSGTVNTEAFF.

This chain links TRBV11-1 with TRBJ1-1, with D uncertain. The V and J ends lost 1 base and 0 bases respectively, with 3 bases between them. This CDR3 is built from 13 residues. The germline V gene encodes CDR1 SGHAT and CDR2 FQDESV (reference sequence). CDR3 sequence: CASSLELNTEAFF. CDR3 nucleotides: TGTGCCAGCAGCTTAGAGCTGAACACTGAAGCTTTCTTT.

The CDR3 here is CASKESVNSPLHF. CDR3 nucleotide sequence: TGTGCCAGTAAGGAGTCAGTTAATTCACCCCTCCACTTT. The rearrangement uses TRBV19 and TRBJ1-6, with no clear D. The germline V gene encodes CDR1 LNHDA and CDR2 SQIVND (reference sequence). The CDR3 loop spans 13 amino acids. V was trimmed by 7 bases and J by 6 bases, leaving 10 bases between them.

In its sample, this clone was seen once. The DNA for the CDR3 is TGTGCCAGCAAAGATCCAATTGAAGCTTTCTTT. This sequence encodes CASKDPIEAFF. The J gene is TRBJ1-1, the V gene TRBV2; D call uncertain. CDR1 is SNHLY and CDR2 is FYNNEI in the germline V gene. CDR3 length: 11 amino acids. V was pared by 7 bases and J by 7 bases, with 10 bases between.

CDR3 amino acids: CASSLEGTGGNEQFF. CDR3 in DNA: TGTGCCAGCAGCTTGGAGGGGACAGGGGGCAATGAGCAGTTCTTC. The chain is built from TRBV5-4 and TRBJ2-1, with 11 bases identical to TRBD1. The length of the CDR3 is 15 residues. With V trimmed by 0 bases and J by 6 bases, 2 bases remained unmatched. Per the germline V gene, CDR1 is SGHNT and CDR2 is YYREEE (reference sequence). The full variable domain, rest sourced from reference TRBV5-4 and TRBJ2-1, is ETGVTQSPTHLIKTRGQQVTLRCSSQSGHNTVSWYQQALGQGPQFIFQYYREEENGRGNFPPRFSGLQFPNYSSELNVNALELDDSALYLCASSLEGTGGNEQFFGPGTRLTVL.

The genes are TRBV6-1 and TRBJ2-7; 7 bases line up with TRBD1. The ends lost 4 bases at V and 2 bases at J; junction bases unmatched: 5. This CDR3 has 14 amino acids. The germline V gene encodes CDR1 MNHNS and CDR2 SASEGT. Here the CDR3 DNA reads TGTGCCAGCAGTGTCCGGGACAGCACCTACGAGCAGTACTTC. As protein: CASSVRDSTYEQYF.

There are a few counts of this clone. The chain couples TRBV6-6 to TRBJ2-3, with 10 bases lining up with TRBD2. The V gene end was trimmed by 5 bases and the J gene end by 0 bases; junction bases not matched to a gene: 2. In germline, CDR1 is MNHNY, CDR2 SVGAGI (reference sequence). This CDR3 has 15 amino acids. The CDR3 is CASSRLAGSTDTQYF. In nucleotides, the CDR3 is TGTGCCAGCAGTCGACTAGCGGGTAGCACAGATACGCAGTATTTT.

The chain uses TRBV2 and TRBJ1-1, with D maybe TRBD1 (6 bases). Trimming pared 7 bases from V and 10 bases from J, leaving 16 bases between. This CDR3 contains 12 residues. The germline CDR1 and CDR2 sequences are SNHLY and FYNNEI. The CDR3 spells CASNQQGSAAFF. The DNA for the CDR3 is TGTGCCAGCAATCAACAGGGCTCCGCAGCTTTCTTT. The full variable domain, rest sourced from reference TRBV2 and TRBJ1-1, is EPEVTQTPSHQVTQMGQEVILRCVPISNHLYFYWYRQILGQKVEFLVSFYNNEISEKSEIFDDQFSVERPDGSNFTLKIRSTKLEDSAMYFCASNQQGSAAFFGQGTRLTVV.

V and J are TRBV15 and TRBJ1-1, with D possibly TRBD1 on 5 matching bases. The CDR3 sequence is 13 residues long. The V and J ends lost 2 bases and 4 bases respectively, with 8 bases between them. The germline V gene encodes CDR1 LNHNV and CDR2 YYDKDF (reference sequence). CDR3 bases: TGTGCCACCAGCAGAACTCAGGGCACTGAAGCTTTCTTT. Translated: CATSRTQGTEAFF.

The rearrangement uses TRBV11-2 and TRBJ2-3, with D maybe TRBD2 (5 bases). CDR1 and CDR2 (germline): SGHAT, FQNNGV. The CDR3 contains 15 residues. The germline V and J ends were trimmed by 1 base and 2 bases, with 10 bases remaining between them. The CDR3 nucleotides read TGTGCCAGCAGCTTAGTGGGCGGGTTCACAGATACGCAGTATTTT. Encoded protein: CASSLVGGFTDTQYF.

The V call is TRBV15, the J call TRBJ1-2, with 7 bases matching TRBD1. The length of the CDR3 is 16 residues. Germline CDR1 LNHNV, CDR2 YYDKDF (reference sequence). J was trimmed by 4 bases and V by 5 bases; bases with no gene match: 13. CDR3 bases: TGTGCCACCAGCCTCCTATCAGGGGGATTAGGCTATGGCTACACCTTC. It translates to CATSLLSGGLGYGYTF.

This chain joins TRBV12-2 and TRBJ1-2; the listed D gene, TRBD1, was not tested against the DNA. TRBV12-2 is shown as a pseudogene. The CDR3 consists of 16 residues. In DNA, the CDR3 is TGTGCAAGTCGCTTCCCCACCCCTCAGGGCTCGGACGGCTACACCTTC. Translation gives CASRFPTPQGSDGYTF.

The CDR3, as DNA: TGCAGCGTTGAAGGGGACAGGGGATTGTCCGGGGAGCTGTTTTTT. It yields the protein CSVEGDRGLSGELFF. The chain has TRBV29-1 and TRBJ2-2; TRBD1 agrees at 10 bases. V was pared by 1 base and J by 6 bases, with 5 bases of the junction left unmatched. The CDR3 sequence is 15 residues long. CDR1 is SQVTM, CDR2 ANQGSEA, per germline.